The 13 T cell receptor beta chains presented below share a single source sample, sequenced in a study of blood T cell repertoires in COVID-19. Using immunoSEQ multiplex PCR, the repertoire was profiled, and TCRdb retains in-frame clones only, with some absent. Among some 250,000 clones, more than 75% were seen once, and the ten largest hold about 3.3%. The sequenced sample was PBMCs or T cells enriched from blood (not recorded which). The receptors were gathered from a woman in her thirties or forties with acute COVID-19.

This rearrangement joins TRBV5-4 to TRBJ2-3, with 8 positions matching TRBD1. With V trimmed by 3 bases and J by 3 bases, 6 bases remained unmatched. This CDR3 is built from 15 residues. The germline V gene encodes CDR1 SGHNT and CDR2 YYREEE (reference sequence). CDR3 residues: CASSSPWTGTDTQYF. The CDR3 DNA is TGTGCCAGCAGCTCCCCCTGGACAGGGACAGATACGCAGTATTTT.

The genes are TRBV3-1 (or the pseudogene TRBV3-2) and TRBJ2-3, with D maybe TRBD2 (6 bases). This CDR3 region has 15 residues. CDR1 is LGHDT, CDR2 YNNKEL, per germline (reference sequence). Deletions cut 0 bases from V and 4 bases from J, with 11 bases between. As DNA, the CDR3 is TGTGCCAGCAGCCAAGAGGAGGGTAAGGCAGATACGCAGTATTTT. This codes for CASSQEEGKADTQYF.

The rearrangement links TRBV7-2 to TRBJ2-3; 12 positions match TRBD2. The germline V gene has CDR1 SGHTA and CDR2 FQGNSA. V trimming: 5 bases; J trimming: 2 bases; junction bases outside the gene matches: 5. The CDR3 spans 16 residues. CDR3 residues: CASSPRLAGDTDTQYF. Written as DNA, the CDR3 is TGTGCCAGCAGCCCACGACTAGCGGGAGACACAGATACGCAGTATTTT. The full variable domain, rest sourced from reference TRBV7-2 and TRBJ2-3, is GAGVSQSPSNKVTEKGKDVELRCDPISGHTALYWYRQSLGQGLEFLIYFQGNSAPDKSGLPSDRFSAERTGGSVSTLTIQRTQQEDSAVYLCASSPRLAGDTDTQYFGPGTRLTVL.

This clone has only one observation. CDR3 region: CASSERTTKPYEQYF. CDR3 nucleotides: TGTGCCAGCAGTGAAAGGACTACAAAACCCTACGAGCAGTACTTC. This chain connects TRBV2 to TRBJ2-7; D may be TRBD2 (6 bases). CDR3 length: 15 residues. V was shortened by 2 bases and J by 2 bases, with 13 bases between the two germline ends. CDR1 and CDR2 from the germline V gene are SNHLY and FYNNEI.

The V call is TRBV9, the J call TRBJ2-1; TRBD2 agrees at 11 bases. The CDR3 runs to 18 residues. Trimming cost V 0 bases and J 3 bases; bases outside gene matches: 8. In germline, CDR1 is SGDLS, CDR2 YYNGEE. CDR3 in DNA: TGTGCCAGCAGCGTAGGACTAGCGGGACCAGGTGGCTACAATGAGCAGTTCTTC. It codes for CASSVGLAGPGGYNEQFF. Using reference TRBV9 and TRBJ2-1 for the parts outside the CDR3, the full variable domain is DSGVTQTPKHLITATGQRVTLRCSPRSGDLSVYWYQQSLDQGLQFLIQYYNGEERAKGNILERFSAQQFPDLHSELNLSSLELGDSALYFCASSVGLAGPGGYNEQFFGPGTRLTVL.

The chain has TRBV11-2 and TRBJ2-7; the match to TRBD1 covers 10 bases. Trimming cost V 4 bases and J 6 bases; bases outside gene matches: 12. CDR1 is SGHAT and CDR2 is FQNNGV in the germline V gene. The CDR3 length is 16 residues. For the CDR3, the DNA is TGTGCCAGCAGCTCAACTGCCGGGACAGGGGTTGGCGAGCAGTACTTC. Its translation: CASSSTAGTGVGEQYF. The variable domain in full, with the rest retrieved from reference TRBV11-2 and TRBJ2-7, is EAGVAQSPRYKIIEKRQSVAFWCNPISGHATLYWYQQILGQGPKLLIQFQNNGVVDDSQLPKDRFSAERLKGVDSTLKIQPAKLEDSAVYLCASSSTAGTGVGEQYFGPGTRLTVT.

The chain employs TRBV18 and TRBJ2-2; tentatively, D is TRBD1 (6 bases). Trimming took off 2 bases at V and 4 bases at J, with 11 bases between the two ends. The germline V gene has CDR1 KGHSH and CDR2 LQKENI. The length of the CDR3 is 15 residues. The CDR3 DNA follows: TGTGCCAGCTCACCAGGGCAGGGGAGCACCGGGGAGCTGTTTTTT. Residues: CASSPGQGSTGELFF.

The genes are TRBV6-1 and TRBJ2-5; TRBD2 matches 15 bases. The length of the CDR3 is 18 residues. Trimming removed 3 bases from V and 5 bases from J; junction bases left unmatched: 10. Germline CDR1 is MNHNS and CDR2 is SASEGT. The CDR3 bases are TGTGCCAGCAGTGATCCAGGACTAGCGGGAGGGCCGGGTGAGACCCAGTACTTC. Its translation: CASSDPGLAGGPGETQYF.

CDR3 nucleotides: TGTGCCACCAGTGACCCAAAAGCGGGAGAGCTAGGGACCCAGTACTTC. Translated: CATSDPKAGELGTQYF. The chain links TRBV24-1 to TRBJ2-5; 8 positions match TRBD2. The CDR3 is 16 amino acids. Germline V gene data show CDR1 as KGHDR and CDR2 as SFDVKD. V lost 4 bases and J lost 7; bases outside the gene matches: 13.

The chain is built from TRBV23-1 and TRBJ2-5, with D uncertain. TRBV23-1 is flagged as an ORF with uncertain function. With 6 bases removed from V and 2 bases from J, the gap between germline ends came to 13 bases. This CDR3 is 14 amino acids long. The CDR3 DNA is TGCGCCAGCAGGCGACAAATGACACAAGAGACCCAGTACTTC. Amino acids: CASRRQMTQETQYF.

CDR3 DNA sequence: TGTGCCAGCAGCCGCCTCTGGGGGGGAGGCACAGATACGCAGTATTTT. It encodes CASSRLWGGGTDTQYF. The chain links TRBV3-1 (or the pseudogene TRBV3-2) to TRBJ2-3, with TRBD2 identical over 7 bases. CDR1 LGHDT and CDR2 YNNKEL come from the germline V gene (reference sequence). V gave up 4 bases and J gave up 1 base; unmatched junction bases: 8. The CDR3 is 16 residues long.

V usage is TRBV30 and J usage is TRBJ2-3, with D maybe TRBD1 (6 bases). Trimming took off 0 bases at V and 3 bases at J, with 10 bases between the two ends. From germline, CDR1 is GTSNPN and CDR2 SVGIG (reference sequence). The CDR3 is made up of 14 amino acids. CDR3 loop: CAWSVTGATDTQYF. In DNA, the CDR3 is TGTGCCTGGAGTGTGACAGGAGCAACAGATACGCAGTATTTT.

The genes are TRBV5-1 and TRBJ1-1; tentatively, D is TRBD1 (5 bases). V was shortened by 4 bases and J by 1 base, with 8 bases between the two germline ends. Germline assignment: CDR1 SGHRS and CDR2 YFSETQ. CDR3 length: 13 amino acids. CDR3 DNA: TGCGCCAGCAGCCTGGACAAGAACACTGAAGCTTTCTTT. Encoded protein: CASSLDKNTEAFF. The whole variable domain, filled in from reference TRBV5-1 and TRBJ1-1, reads KAGVTQTPRYLIKTRGQQVTLSCSPISGHRSVSWYQQTPGQGLQFLFEYFSETQRNKGNFPGRFSGRQFSNSRSEMNVSTLELGDSALYLCASSLDKNTEAFFGQGTRLTVV.